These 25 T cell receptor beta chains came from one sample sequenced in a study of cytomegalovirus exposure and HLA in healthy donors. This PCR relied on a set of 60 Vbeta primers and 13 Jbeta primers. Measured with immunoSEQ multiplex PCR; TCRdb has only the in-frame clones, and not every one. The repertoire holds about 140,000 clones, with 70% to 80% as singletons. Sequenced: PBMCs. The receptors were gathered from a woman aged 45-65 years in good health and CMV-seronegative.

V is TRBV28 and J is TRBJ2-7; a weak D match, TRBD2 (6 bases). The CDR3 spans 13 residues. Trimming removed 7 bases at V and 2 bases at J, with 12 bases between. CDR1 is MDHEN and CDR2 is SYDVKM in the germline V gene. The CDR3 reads CASTPGGAYEQYF. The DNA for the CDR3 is TGTGCCAGCACCCCCGGCGGGGCCTACGAGCAGTACTTC. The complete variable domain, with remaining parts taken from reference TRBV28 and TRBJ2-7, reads DVKVTQSSRYLVKRTGEKVFLECVQDMDHENMFWYRQDPGLGLRLIYFSYDVKMKEKGDIPEGYSVSREKKERFSLILESASTNQTSMYLCASTPGGAYEQYFGPGTRLTVT.

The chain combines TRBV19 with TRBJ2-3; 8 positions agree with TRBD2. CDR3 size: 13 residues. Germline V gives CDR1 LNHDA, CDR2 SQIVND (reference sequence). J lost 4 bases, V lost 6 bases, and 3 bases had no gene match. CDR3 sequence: CASSGGVADTQYF. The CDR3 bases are TGTGCCAGTAGCGGGGGGGTAGCAGATACGCAGTATTTT.

Here the CDR3 DNA reads TGTGCCAGCAGTTCCACAGGGGGCGGTTCGGAAAAACTGTTTTTT. Translation gives CASSSTGGGSEKLFF. The genes are TRBV28 and TRBJ1-4; TRBD1 agrees at 9 bases. This CDR3 has 15 residues. Germline-derived CDR1 and CDR2 are MDHEN and SYDVKM. The V and J ends lost 4 bases and 8 bases, in that order; junction bases with no gene match: 8.

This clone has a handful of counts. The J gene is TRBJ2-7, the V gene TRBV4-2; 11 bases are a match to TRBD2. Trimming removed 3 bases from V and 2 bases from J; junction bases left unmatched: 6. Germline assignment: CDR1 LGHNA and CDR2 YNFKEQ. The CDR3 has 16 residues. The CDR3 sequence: CASSHSDSGGAYEQYF. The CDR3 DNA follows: TGTGCCAGCAGCCACTCGGATAGCGGGGGGGCCTACGAGCAGTACTTC.

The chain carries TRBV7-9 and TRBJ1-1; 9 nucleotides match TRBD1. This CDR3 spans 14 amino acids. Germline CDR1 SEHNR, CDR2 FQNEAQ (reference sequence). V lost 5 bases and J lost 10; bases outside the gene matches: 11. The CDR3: CASSPRDRAPAAFF. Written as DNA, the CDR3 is TGTGCCAGCAGCCCCCGGGACAGGGCCCCCGCAGCTTTCTTT.

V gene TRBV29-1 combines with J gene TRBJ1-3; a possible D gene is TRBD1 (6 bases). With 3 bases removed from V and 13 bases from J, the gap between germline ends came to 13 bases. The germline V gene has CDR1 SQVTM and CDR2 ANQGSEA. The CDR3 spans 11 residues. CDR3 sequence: CSVDGGRNIYF. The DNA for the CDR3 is TGCAGCGTTGACGGGGGGCGTAATATATATTTT.

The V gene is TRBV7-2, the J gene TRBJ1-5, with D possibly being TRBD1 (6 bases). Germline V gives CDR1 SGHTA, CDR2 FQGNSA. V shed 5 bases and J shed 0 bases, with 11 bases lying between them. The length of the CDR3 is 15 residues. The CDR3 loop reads CASSRTGSSNQPQHF. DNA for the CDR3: TGTGCCAGCAGCCGTACAGGGAGTAGCAATCAGCCCCAGCATTTT.

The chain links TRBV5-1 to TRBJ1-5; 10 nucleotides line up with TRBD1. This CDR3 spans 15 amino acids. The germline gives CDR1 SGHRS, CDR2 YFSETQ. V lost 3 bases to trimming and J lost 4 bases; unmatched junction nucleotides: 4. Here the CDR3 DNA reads TGCGCCAGCAGCTCGACAGGGGGCAAGAATCAGCCCCAGCATTTT. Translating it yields CASSSTGGKNQPQHF.

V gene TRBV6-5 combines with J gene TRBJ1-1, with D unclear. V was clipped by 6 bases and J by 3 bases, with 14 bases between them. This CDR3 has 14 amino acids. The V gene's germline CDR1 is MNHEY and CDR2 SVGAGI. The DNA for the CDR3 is TGTGCCAGCAGCCGGACTTTGATGGACACTGAAGCTTTCTTT. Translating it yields CASSRTLMDTEAFF.

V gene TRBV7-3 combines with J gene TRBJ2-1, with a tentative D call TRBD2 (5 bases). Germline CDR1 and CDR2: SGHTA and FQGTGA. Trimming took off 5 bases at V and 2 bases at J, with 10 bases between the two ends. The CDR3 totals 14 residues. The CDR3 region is CASSPRGTYNEQFF. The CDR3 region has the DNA TGTGCCAGCAGCCCCCGGGGAACCTACAATGAGCAGTTCTTC.

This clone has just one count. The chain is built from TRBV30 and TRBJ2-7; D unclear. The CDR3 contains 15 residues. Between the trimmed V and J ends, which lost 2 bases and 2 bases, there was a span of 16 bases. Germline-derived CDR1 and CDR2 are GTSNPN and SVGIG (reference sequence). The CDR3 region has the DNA TGTGCCTGGAGTCCCTCATATAGATCTCCCTACGAGCAGTACTTC. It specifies CAWSPSYRSPYEQYF.

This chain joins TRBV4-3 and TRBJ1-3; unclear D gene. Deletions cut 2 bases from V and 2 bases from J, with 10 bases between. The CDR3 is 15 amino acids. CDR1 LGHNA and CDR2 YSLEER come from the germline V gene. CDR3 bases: TGCGCCAGCAGCCAAAACGGTTCCCCTGGAAACACCATATATTTT. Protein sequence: CASSQNGSPGNTIYF.

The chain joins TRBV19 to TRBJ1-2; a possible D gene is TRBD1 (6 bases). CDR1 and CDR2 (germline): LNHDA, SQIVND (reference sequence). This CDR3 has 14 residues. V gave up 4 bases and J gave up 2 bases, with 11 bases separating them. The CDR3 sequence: CASSTDSSNYGYTF. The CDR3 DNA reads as TGTGCCAGTAGTACGGACAGTTCCAACTATGGCTACACCTTC.

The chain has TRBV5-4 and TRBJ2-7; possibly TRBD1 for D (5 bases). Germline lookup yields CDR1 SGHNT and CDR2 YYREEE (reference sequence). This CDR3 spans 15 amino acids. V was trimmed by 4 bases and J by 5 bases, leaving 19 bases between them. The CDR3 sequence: CASSLGHKVAHEQYF. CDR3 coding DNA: TGTGCCAGCAGCCTCGGACATAAGGTCGCCCACGAGCAGTACTTC.

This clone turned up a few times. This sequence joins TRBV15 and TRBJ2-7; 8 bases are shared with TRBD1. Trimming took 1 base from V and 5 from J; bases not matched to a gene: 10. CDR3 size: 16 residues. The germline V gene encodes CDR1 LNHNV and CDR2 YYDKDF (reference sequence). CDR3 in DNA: TGTGCCACCAGCAGAGGGGGGAGGACAGGGAGCCACGAGCAGTACTTC. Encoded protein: CATSRGGRTGSHEQYF.

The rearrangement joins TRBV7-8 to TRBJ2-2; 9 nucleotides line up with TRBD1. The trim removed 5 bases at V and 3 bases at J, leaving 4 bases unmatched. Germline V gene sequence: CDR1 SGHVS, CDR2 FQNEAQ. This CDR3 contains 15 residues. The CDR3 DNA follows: TGTGCCAGCAGCGCCGGGACAGGGTACACCGGGGAGCTGTTTTTT. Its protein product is CASSAGTGYTGELFF.

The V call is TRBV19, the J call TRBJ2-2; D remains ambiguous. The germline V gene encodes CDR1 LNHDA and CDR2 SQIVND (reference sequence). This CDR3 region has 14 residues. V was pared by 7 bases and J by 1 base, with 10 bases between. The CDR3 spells CASKKTENTGELFF. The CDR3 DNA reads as TGTGCCAGTAAAAAAACAGAGAACACCGGGGAGCTGTTTTTT.

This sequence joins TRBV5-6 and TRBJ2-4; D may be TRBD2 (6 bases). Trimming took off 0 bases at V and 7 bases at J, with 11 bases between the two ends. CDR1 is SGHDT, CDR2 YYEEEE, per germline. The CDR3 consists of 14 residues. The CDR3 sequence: CASSLVAGRNIQYF. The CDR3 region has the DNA TGTGCCAGCAGCTTGGTCGCAGGGAGGAACATTCAGTACTTC.

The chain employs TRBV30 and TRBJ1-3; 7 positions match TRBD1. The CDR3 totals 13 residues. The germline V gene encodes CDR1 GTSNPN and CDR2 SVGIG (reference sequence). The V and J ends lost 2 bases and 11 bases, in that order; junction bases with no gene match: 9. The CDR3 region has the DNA TGTGCCTGGAGTTCGCAGGACGGGACAGCCATATATTTT. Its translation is CAWSSQDGTAIYF.

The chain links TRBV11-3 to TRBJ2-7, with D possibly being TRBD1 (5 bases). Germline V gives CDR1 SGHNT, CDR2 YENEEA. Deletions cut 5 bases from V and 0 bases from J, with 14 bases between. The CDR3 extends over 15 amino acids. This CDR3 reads CASSPGLGSSYEQYF. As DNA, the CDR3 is TGTGCCAGCAGCCCAGGGCTAGGTAGCTCCTACGAGCAGTACTTC.

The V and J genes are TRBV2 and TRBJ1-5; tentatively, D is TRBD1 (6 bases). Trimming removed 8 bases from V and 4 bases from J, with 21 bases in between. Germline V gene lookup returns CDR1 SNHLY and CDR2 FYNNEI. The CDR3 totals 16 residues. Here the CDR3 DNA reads TGTGCCAGCTGCCCTAGGGGGGGTATAGGTAATCAGCCCCAGCATTTT. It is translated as CASCPRGGIGNQPQHF. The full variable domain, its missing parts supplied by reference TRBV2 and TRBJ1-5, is EPEVTQTPSHQVTQMGQEVILRCVPISNHLYFYWYRQILGQKVEFLVSFYNNEISEKSEIFDDQFSVERPDGSNFTLKIRSTKLEDSAMYFCASCPRGGIGNQPQHFGDGTRLSIL.

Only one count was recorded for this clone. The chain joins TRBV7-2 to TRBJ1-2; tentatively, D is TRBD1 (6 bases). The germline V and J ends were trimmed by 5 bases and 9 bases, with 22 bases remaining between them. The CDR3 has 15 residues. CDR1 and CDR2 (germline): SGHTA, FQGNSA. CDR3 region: CASSPRRTAPRSYTF. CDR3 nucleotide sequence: TGTGCCAGCAGCCCCCGGCGGACAGCGCCTAGGAGCTACACCTTC.

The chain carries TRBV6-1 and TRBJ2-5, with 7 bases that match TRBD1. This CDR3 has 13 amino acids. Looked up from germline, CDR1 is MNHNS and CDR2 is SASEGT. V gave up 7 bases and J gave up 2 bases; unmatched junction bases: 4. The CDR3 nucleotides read TGTGCCAGCACCTGGACAGGACAAGAGACCCAGTACTTC. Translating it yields CASTWTGQETQYF.

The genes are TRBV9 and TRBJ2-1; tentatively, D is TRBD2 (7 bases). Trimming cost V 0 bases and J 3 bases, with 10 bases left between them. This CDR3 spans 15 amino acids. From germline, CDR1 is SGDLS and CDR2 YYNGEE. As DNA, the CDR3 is TGTGCCAGCAGCGTAGTGGGGGGGCACTACAATGAGCAGTTCTTC. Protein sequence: CASSVVGGHYNEQFF.

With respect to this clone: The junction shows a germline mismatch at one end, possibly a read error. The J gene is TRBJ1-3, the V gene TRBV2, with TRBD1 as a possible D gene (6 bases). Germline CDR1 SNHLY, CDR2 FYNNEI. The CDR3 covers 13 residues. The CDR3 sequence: CASSEALQGPPDF. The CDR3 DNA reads TGTGCCAGCAGTGAAGCGCTTCAGGGGCCGCCAGATTTT.